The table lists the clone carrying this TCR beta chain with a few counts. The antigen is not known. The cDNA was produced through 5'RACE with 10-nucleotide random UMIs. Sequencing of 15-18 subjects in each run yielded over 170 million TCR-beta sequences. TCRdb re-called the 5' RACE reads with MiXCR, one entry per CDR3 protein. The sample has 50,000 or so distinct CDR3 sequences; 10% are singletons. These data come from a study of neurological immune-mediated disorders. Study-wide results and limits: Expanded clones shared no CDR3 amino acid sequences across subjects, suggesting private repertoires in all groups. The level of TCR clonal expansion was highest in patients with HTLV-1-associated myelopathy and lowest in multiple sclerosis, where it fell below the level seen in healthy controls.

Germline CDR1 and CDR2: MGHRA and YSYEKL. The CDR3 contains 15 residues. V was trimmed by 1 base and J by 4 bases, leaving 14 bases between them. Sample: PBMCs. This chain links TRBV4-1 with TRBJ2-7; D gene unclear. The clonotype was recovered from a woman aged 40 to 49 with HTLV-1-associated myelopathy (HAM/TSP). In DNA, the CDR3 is TGCGCCAGCAGCCAAGTCTTTTTATGGGTTTACGAGCAGTACTTC. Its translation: CASSQVFLWVYEQYF.